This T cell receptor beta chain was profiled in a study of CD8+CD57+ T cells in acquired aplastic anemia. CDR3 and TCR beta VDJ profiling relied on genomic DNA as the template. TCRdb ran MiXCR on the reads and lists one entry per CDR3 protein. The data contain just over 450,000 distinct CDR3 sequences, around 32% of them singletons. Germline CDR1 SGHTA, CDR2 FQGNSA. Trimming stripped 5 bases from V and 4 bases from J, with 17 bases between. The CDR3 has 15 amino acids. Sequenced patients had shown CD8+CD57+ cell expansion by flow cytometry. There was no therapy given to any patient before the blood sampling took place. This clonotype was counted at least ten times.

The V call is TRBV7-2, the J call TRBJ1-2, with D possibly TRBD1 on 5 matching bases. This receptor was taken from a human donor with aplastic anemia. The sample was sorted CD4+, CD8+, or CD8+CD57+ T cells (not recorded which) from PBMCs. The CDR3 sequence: CASSDLGHRGYGYTF. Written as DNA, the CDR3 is TGTGCCAGCAGCGACCTGGGGCATCGTGGCTATGGCTACACCTTC.